Listed here are 28 T cell receptor beta chains from one sample, sequenced in a study of technical replicates of blood from a few donors. Here immunoSEQ multiplex PCR was the method, and the copy in TCRdb shows in-frame clones only, minus some. The sample shows some 54,000 clones, about 94% of them seen only once. The source material was PBMCs. These receptors originate from a human donor in good health. Some clones in this sample may be carry-over from other donors' samples.

The V call is TRBV7-3, the J call TRBJ2-2, with D uncertain. Germline CDR1 reads SGHTA; CDR2 reads FQGTGA. V dropped 1 base and J dropped 2 bases, with 5 bases sitting between them. The CDR3 consists of 14 residues. CDR3 sequence reads: CASSLIDNTGELFF. In DNA, the CDR3 is TGTGCCAGCAGCTTAATAGATAACACCGGGGAGCTGTTTTTT.

The chain has TRBV5-6 and TRBJ1-1, with D uncertain. CDR3 size: 15 residues. The V gene lost 2 bases and the J gene lost 0 bases, with 11 bases spanning the gap. Germline V gene lookup returns CDR1 SGHDT and CDR2 YYEEEE. The CDR3 bases are TGTGCCAGCAGCTTCCGGACTTACCTGAACACTGAAGCTTTCTTT. Protein sequence: CASSFRTYLNTEAFF.

The gene calls are TRBV9 and TRBJ2-1; 16 bases line up with TRBD2. The CDR3 covers 21 residues. Per germline, CDR1 SGDLS and CDR2 YYNGEE. The V segment lost 3 bases and the J segment 0 bases; nucleotides outside the gene matches: 12. CDR3 in amino acids: CASSGRKGGLAGGLSYNEQFF. DNA for the CDR3: TGTGCCAGCAGCGGACGTAAGGGGGGACTAGCGGGGGGGCTCTCCTACAATGAGCAGTTCTTC.

This chain uses TRBV4-2 with TRBJ2-3, with 10 bases matching TRBD2. J gave up 6 bases and V 4 bases, and 10 bases lay outside the gene matches. In germline, CDR1 is LGHNA, CDR2 YNFKEQ. The CDR3 has 16 residues. The DNA for the CDR3 is TGTGCCAGCAGCCCCTCTCCAGCGGGGGGGCCCGATACGCAGTATTTT. This gives the protein CASSPSPAGGPDTQYF.

J is TRBJ2-7 and V is TRBV6-1; 9 bases are shared with TRBD2. Looked up from germline, CDR1 is MNHNS and CDR2 is SASEGT. Trimming cost V 5 bases and J 4 bases; bases outside gene matches: 9. This CDR3 has 15 amino acids. CDR3 sequence: CASSTDSGSGYEQYF. In DNA, the CDR3 is TGTGCCAGCAGTACCGATAGCGGGAGCGGATACGAGCAGTACTTC.

The rearrangement uses TRBV7-9 and TRBJ1-6, with TRBD1 matching over 7 bases. Germline V gene lookup returns CDR1 SEHNR and CDR2 FQNEAQ (reference sequence). The CDR3 extends over 15 amino acids. The V gene end was trimmed by 1 base and the J gene end by 10 bases; junction bases not matched to a gene: 7. The CDR3 nucleotides are TGTGCCAGCAGCTTAGTAGGGGGCTCGGGATCACCCCTCCACTTT. Protein sequence: CASSLVGGSGSPLHF.

V and J are TRBV5-4 and TRBJ1-4; D is undetermined. This CDR3 region has 18 residues. The ends were cut back, 0 bases at V and 0 bases at J, with 15 bases in the middle. In germline, CDR1 is SGHNT, CDR2 YYREEE (reference sequence). The CDR3 nucleotides read TGTGCCAGCAGCTTGGCCACGGGGTTAGCTGCAACTAATGAAAAACTGTTTTTT. The encoded protein is CASSLATGLAATNEKLFF.

The chain couples TRBV6-5 to TRBJ2-2; 10 nucleotides match TRBD1. CDR1 is MNHEY, CDR2 SVGAGI, per germline. Trimming took 4 bases from V and 6 from J; bases not matched to a gene: 5. This CDR3 has 15 residues. The CDR3, as DNA: TGTGCCAGCAGTTCGTCAGGACAGGGGGCCGGGGAGCTGTTTTTT. This sequence encodes CASSSSGQGAGELFF.

The V gene is TRBV2, the J gene TRBJ1-2; 9 bases line up with TRBD1. The V segment lost 7 bases and the J segment 6 bases; nucleotides outside the gene matches: 15. The V gene's germline CDR1 is SNHLY and CDR2 FYNNEI. CDR3 length equals 16 residues. The CDR3 here is CASTLRPGQGGNGYTF. CDR3 nucleotide sequence: TGTGCCAGCACCTTGAGGCCGGGACAGGGAGGGAATGGCTACACCTTC.

The count of this clone is one. The chain recombines TRBV7-9 with TRBJ2-3; 9 bases agree with TRBD1. The CDR3 is 17 residues long. Germline CDR1 SEHNR, CDR2 FQNEAQ (reference sequence). With 1 base clipped from V and 8 bases from J, the junction kept 13 bases outside the gene matches. The CDR3 is CASSLVTGTGSGSTQYF. In nucleotides, the CDR3 is TGTGCCAGCAGCTTAGTCACCGGGACAGGGAGTGGCAGTACGCAGTATTTT. The variable domain in full, with the rest retrieved from reference TRBV7-9 and TRBJ2-3, is DTGVSQNPRHKITKRGQNVTFRCDPISEHNRLYWYRQTLGQGPEFLTYFQNEAQLEKSRLLSDRFSAERPKGSFSTLEIQRTEQGDSAMYLCASSLVTGTGSGSTQYFGPGTRLTVL.

The chain employs TRBV7-2 and TRBJ2-5; tentatively, D is TRBD2 (6 bases). V lost 5 bases to trimming and J lost 2 bases, with 15 bases between them. Germline CDR1 and CDR2: SGHTA and FQGNSA. This CDR3 comprises 15 residues. This chain's CDR3 is CASSARLGWQETQYF. The CDR3 DNA follows: TGTGCCAGCAGCGCCCGACTAGGTTGGCAAGAGACCCAGTACTTC.

The chain joins TRBV4-2 to TRBJ1-2; D gene unclear. Germline CDR1 and CDR2: LGHNA and YNFKEQ. The CDR3 length is 16 residues. The germline V and J ends were trimmed by 0 bases and 8 bases, with 19 bases remaining between them. CDR3: CASSQERLRVVEGYTF. The CDR3 nucleotides are TGTGCCAGCAGCCAAGAGAGGTTGCGGGTGGTGGAAGGCTACACCTTC.

This chain links TRBV27 with TRBJ1-5, with 9 bases matching TRBD1. Per germline, CDR1 MNHEY and CDR2 SMNVEV (reference sequence). V was pared by 2 bases and J by 10 bases, with 6 bases of the junction left unmatched. CDR3 length: 14 residues. The CDR3, as DNA: TGTGCCAGCAGTTTAGCTGGGACAGGGAGTCCCCAGCATTTT. It encodes CASSLAGTGSPQHF.

V gene TRBV5-8 combines with J gene TRBJ1-5; D remains ambiguous. The CDR3 runs 15 residues. From germline, CDR1 is SGHTS and CDR2 YDEGEE. V was cut by 5 bases and J by 4 bases, with 16 bases left in between. CDR3 amino acids: CASSPPGMGNQPQHF. CDR3 in DNA: TGTGCCAGCAGTCCCCCCGGGATGGGGAATCAGCCCCAGCATTTT.

Only a few counts were recorded for this clone. This chain links TRBV7-3 with TRBJ2-6, with 8 bases lining up with TRBD1. Trimming took 5 bases from V and 3 from J; bases not matched to a gene: 9. This CDR3 spans 17 amino acids. Germline CDR1 SGHTA, CDR2 FQGTGA. The CDR3 nucleotides read TGTGCCAGCAGCCCCGGCGTACAGGGGGGTGGGGCCAACGTCCTGACTTTC. This translates into CASSPGVQGGGANVLTF.

The chain combines TRBV18 with TRBJ1-1; D is perhaps TRBD1 (6 bases). Trimming cost V 7 bases and J 1 base, with 19 bases left between them. CDR3 length: 16 residues. CDR1 and CDR2 from the germline V gene are KGHSH and LQKENI. CDR3 DNA: TGTGCCAGCTTCACAGGGCGGTCGAACCAGAACACTGAAGCTTTCTTT. As protein: CASFTGRSNQNTEAFF.

CDR3 coding DNA: TGTGCCATCAGCGGGGGGACAGGGAATGGCTACACCTTC. Protein: CAISGGTGNGYTF. The chain uses TRBV10-3 and TRBJ1-2; 9 nucleotides match TRBD1. With 6 bases clipped from V and 6 bases from J, the junction kept 5 bases outside the gene matches. CDR3 length: 13 residues. Per germline, CDR1 ENHRY and CDR2 SYGVKD.

Only a few counts were recorded for this clone. The chain carries TRBV2 and TRBJ2-4, with TRBD2 as a possible D gene (5 bases). There are 11 residues in the CDR3. The germline V gene has CDR1 SNHLY and CDR2 FYNNEI. V was shortened by 5 bases and J by 11 bases, with 10 bases between the two germline ends. The CDR3 DNA follows: TGTGCCAGCAGTTGGGAGAGTGTTCAGTACTTC. Protein sequence: CASSWESVQYF.

The J gene is TRBJ1-2, the V gene TRBV18; the match to TRBD1 covers 8 bases. The CDR3 consists of 16 residues. The germline V gene encodes CDR1 KGHSH and CDR2 LQKENI. V lost 3 bases to trimming and J lost 4 bases; unmatched junction nucleotides: 10. CDR3 loop: CASSPVGGQGVYGYTF. Written as DNA, the CDR3 is TGTGCCAGCTCACCCGTTGGAGGACAGGGTGTCTATGGCTACACCTTC.

The V and J genes are TRBV27 and TRBJ2-2; no clear D gene. CDR3 length equals 14 residues. The germline V gene encodes CDR1 MNHEY and CDR2 SMNVEV (reference sequence). The V gene lost 0 bases and the J gene lost 3 bases, with 5 bases spanning the gap. The CDR3 region has the DNA TGTGCCAGCAGTTTATCGAGGCACACCGGGGAGCTGTTTTTT. Translated: CASSLSRHTGELFF.

The J gene is TRBJ2-1, the V gene TRBV7-2; possibly TRBD1 for D (5 bases). This CDR3 is built from 13 residues. Looked up from germline, CDR1 is SGHTA and CDR2 is FQGNSA. Trimming removed 1 base from V and 7 bases from J, with 8 bases in between. CDR3 sequence: CASSLGGPNEQFF. The CDR3 region has the DNA TGTGCCAGCAGCTTAGGGGGCCCTAATGAGCAGTTCTTC.

This chain links TRBV2 with TRBJ1-1; TRBD1 matches at 10 bases. The V gene end was trimmed by 7 bases and the J gene end by 8 bases; junction bases not matched to a gene: 13. The CDR3 extends over 15 amino acids. CDR1 is SNHLY and CDR2 is FYNNEI in the germline V gene. CDR3 amino acids: CASKSPGTGVSEAFF. CDR3 bases: TGTGCCAGCAAAAGTCCCGGGACAGGGGTCTCAGAAGCTTTCTTT.

The V and J genes are TRBV18 and TRBJ1-2; 7 bases align to TRBD1. CDR3 size: 14 residues. J was trimmed by 3 bases and V by 3 bases; bases with no gene match: 4. Germline CDR1 KGHSH, CDR2 LQKENI. The CDR3 is CASSPNRGHYGYTF. The CDR3 DNA reads TGTGCCAGCTCACCCAACAGGGGACACTATGGCTACACCTTC.

This clone was found once. The rearrangement joins TRBV7-7 to TRBJ2-1, with 7 nucleotides matching TRBD1. This CDR3 contains 14 residues. The germline V gene has CDR1 SSHAT and CDR2 FNYEAQ (reference sequence). V lost 1 base to trimming and J lost 7 bases; unmatched junction nucleotides: 4. The CDR3 loop reads CASSLDRGSNEQFF. The CDR3 coding sequence is TGTGCCAGCAGCTTAGACAGGGGAAGTAATGAGCAGTTCTTC.

V usage is TRBV27 and J usage is TRBJ2-3; 9 bases align to TRBD1. Trimming at V came to 9 bases and at J to 3 bases, leaving 7 bases not matched to a gene. Germline loops: CDR1 MNHEY, CDR2 SMNVEV (reference sequence). CDR3 size: 14 residues. The CDR3 region is CARPGQGDTDTQYF. CDR3 bases: TGTGCCAGACCGGGACAGGGAGATACAGATACGCAGTATTTT.

This chain connects TRBV5-6 to TRBJ2-7, with D possibly being TRBD1 (6 bases). The germline gives CDR1 SGHDT, CDR2 YYEEEE. V was clipped by 4 bases and J by 3 bases, with 11 bases between them. The CDR3 has 13 residues. CDR3 protein: CASSIGGGYEQYF. As DNA, the CDR3 is TGTGCCAGCAGCATTGGGGGCGGCTACGAGCAGTACTTC. Full variable domain (missing parts from reference TRBV5-6 and TRBJ2-7): DAGVTQSPTHLIKTRGQQVTLRCSPKSGHDTVSWYQQALGQGPQFIFQYYEEEERQRGNFPDRFSGHQFPNYSSELNVNALLLGDSALYLCASSIGGGYEQYFGPGTRLTVT.

The J gene is TRBJ2-7, the V gene TRBV7-8; 11 bases align to TRBD2. Looked up from germline, CDR1 is SGHVS and CDR2 is FQNEAQ. The V gene end was trimmed by 5 bases and the J gene end by 6 bases; junction bases not matched to a gene: 12. The CDR3 length is 16 residues. CDR3 amino acids: CASSVRVLAGDAEQYF. The CDR3 DNA reads TGTGCCAGCAGCGTTAGAGTACTAGCGGGAGATGCCGAGCAGTACTTC. Full variable domain (missing parts from reference TRBV7-8 and TRBJ2-7): GAGVSQSPRYKVAKRGQDVALRCDPISGHVSLFWYQQALGQGPEFLTYFQNEAQLDKSGLPSDRFFAERPEGSVSTLKIQRTQQEDSAVYLCASSVRVLAGDAEQYFGPGTRLTVT.

V gene TRBV7-2 combines with J gene TRBJ2-4; D possibly corresponds to TRBD1 (5 bases). V lost 5 bases and J 0 bases, leaving 11 bases between the germline ends. The CDR3 is 15 amino acids. The germline gives CDR1 SGHTA, CDR2 FQGNSA. The CDR3 DNA is TGTGCCAGCAGCCCTCGACAGTTAGCCAAAAACATTCAGTACTTC. It is translated as CASSPRQLAKNIQYF.